This T cell receptor beta chain was found in a study of blood T cell repertoires in COVID-19. Whole-study context: Samples representing acute and convalescent COVID-19 were sourced from the United States, Italy and Spain.

Original data processing: Nucleated cell number was recorded as an estimate derived from reference gene primer amplification. The protocol was immunoSEQ multiplex PCR, while the TCRdb copy is restricted to in-frame clones and leaves out a portion. The DNA was the basis for D and trimming; V, J and clone size are from that table. This sample has some 35,000 clones; 88% occur once, and the top ten carry 11% to 15%. V trimming: 3 bases; J trimming: 3 bases; junction bases outside the gene matches: 5. The CDR3 is made up of 15 amino acids. Germline CDR1 and CDR2: MDHEN and SYDVKM. This clonotype originated in a man in his fifties or sixties with active COVID-19. The V and J genes are TRBV28 and TRBJ2-7, with 10 nucleotides matching TRBD2. The sequenced material came from peripheral blood. In DNA form, the CDR3 reads TGTGCCAGCAGTTTTCTGGCTAGCGGGGGCTACGAGCAGTACTTC. Its translation is CASSFLASGGYEQYF.